The 3 T cell receptor beta chains given below trace back to one sample, sequenced in a study of blood T cell repertoires in COVID-19. Data came from immunoSEQ multiplex PCR; TCRdb stores just in-frame clones and leaves some out. The sample carries about 230,000 clones, approximately 84% recorded once. Sequencing was done on a sample of peripheral blood. These receptors were taken from a man in his forties or fifties with active or convalescent COVID-19.

This clone was found a few times. The rearrangement links TRBV18 to TRBJ2-5, with D uncertain. V lost 6 bases and J 2 bases, leaving 7 bases between the germline ends. Germline V gene sequence: CDR1 KGHSH, CDR2 LQKENI. The CDR3 extends over 12 amino acids. This CDR3 is CASSAVQETQYF. DNA of the CDR3: TGTGCCAGCTCGGCAGTTCAAGAGACCCAGTACTTC.

This chain connects TRBV12-3 or TRBV12-4 to TRBJ1-1; D gene ambiguous. CDR3 length equals 13 residues. Trimming stripped 8 bases from V and 1 base from J, with 11 bases between. The DNA of the CDR3 is TGTGCCAGCTTACCCCAAGCGAACACTGAAGCTTTCTTT. Protein sequence: CASLPQANTEAFF.

The chain employs TRBV28 and TRBJ1-6; 7 positions agree with TRBD1. After removal of 8 bases from V and 10 bases from J, the junction contained 8 bases not matched to a gene. Germline assignment: CDR1 MDHEN and CDR2 SYDVKM. This CDR3 spans 13 amino acids. The chain's CDR3 is CASRDSLPSPLHF. In DNA, the CDR3 is TGTGCCAGCCGGGACAGTCTTCCCTCACCCCTCCACTTT.